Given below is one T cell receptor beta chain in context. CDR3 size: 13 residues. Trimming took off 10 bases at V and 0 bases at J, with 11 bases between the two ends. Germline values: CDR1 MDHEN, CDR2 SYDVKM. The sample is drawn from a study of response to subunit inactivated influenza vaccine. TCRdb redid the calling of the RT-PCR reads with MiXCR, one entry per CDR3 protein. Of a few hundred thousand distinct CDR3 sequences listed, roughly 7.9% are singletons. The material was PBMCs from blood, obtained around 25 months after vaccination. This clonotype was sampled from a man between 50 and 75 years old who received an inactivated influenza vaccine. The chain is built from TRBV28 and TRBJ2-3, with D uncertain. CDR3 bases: TGTGCCATCACGGATACTAGCACAGATACGCAGTATTTT. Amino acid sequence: CAITDTSTDTQYF.